Each of the 30 T cell receptor beta chains below was sequenced from the same sample in a study of patients and donors after allogeneic stem cell transplantation. TCRdb called the RT-PCR reads again in MiXCR, with one record for every CDR3 protein. The data contain hundreds of thousands of distinct CDR3 sequences, approximately 16% of them singletons. What was sequenced was blood, either unsorted or a sorted T cell fraction (not recorded which). These receptors originate from a human donor who was either an allogeneic HSCT recipient or a stem cell or donor lymphocyte infusion donor (not recorded which). It is not recorded whose cells these are; they may come from a transplant donor.

This clonotype was observed many times. The rearrangement uses TRBV24-1 and TRBJ1-2; D is uncertain. Trimming cost V 6 bases and J 5 bases, with 27 bases left between them. The germline CDR1 and CDR2 sequences are KGHDR and SFDVKD. This CDR3 spans 18 amino acids. DNA for the CDR3: TGTGCCACCAGTTGTAAGGGCGGCAGATCAACTCGAGCATATGGCTACACCTTC. Translating it yields CATSCKGGRSTRAYGYTF.

This clonotype appeared many times. The chain is built from TRBV9 and TRBJ2-2; TRBD2 might be the D (5 bases). The germline V gene has CDR1 SGDLS and CDR2 YYNGEE. The CDR3 spans 16 residues. V was trimmed by 1 base and J by 4 bases, leaving 14 bases between them. This CDR3 reads CASSVYRGGGTGELFF. The CDR3 region has the DNA TGTGCCAGCAGCGTATATAGAGGAGGTGGCACCGGGGAGCTGTTTTTT.

This clonotype turned up a few times. This rearrangement joins TRBV25-1 to TRBJ2-1; no clear D. Germline lookup yields CDR1 MGHDK and CDR2 SYGVNS. CDR3 length: 11 residues. V lost 10 bases and J lost 6, with 10 bases in between. As DNA, the CDR3 is TGTGCCAAGGAAATTCCCAATGAGCAGTTCTTC. It codes for CAKEIPNEQFF.

This clonotype has ten or more counts. This chain links TRBV6-2 or TRBV6-3 with TRBJ1-1; TRBD1 matches at 7 bases. Trimming took 6 bases from V and 0 from J; bases not matched to a gene: 4. CDR3 length: 14 residues. The germline CDR1 and CDR2 sequences are MNHEY and SVGEGT. As DNA, the CDR3 is TGTGCCAGCAGGGTGGACAGGTTGAACACTGAAGCTTTCTTT. Protein sequence: CASRVDRLNTEAFF.

This clonotype was counted between two and nine times. The CDR3 protein is CASSFVNYEQYF. CDR3 nucleotides: TGTGCCAGCAGTTTTGTTAACTACGAGCAGTACTTC. This sequence joins TRBV12-3 or TRBV12-4 and TRBJ2-7, with unresolved D. The length of the CDR3 is 12 residues. Trimming shortened V by 3 bases and J by 3 bases, and 6 bases separated the two germline ends.

This rearrangement joins TRBV7-2 to TRBJ2-5; no firm D call. The CDR3 is 14 residues long. V lost 5 bases, J lost 2 bases, and 12 bases lay in between. Germline CDR1 and CDR2: SGHTA and FQGNSA. The chain's CDR3 is CASSPEPRQETQYF. CDR3 nucleotide sequence: TGTGCCAGCAGCCCAGAGCCCCGACAAGAGACCCAGTACTTC.

The J gene is TRBJ1-6, the V gene TRBV7-2; D gene unclear. Germline CDR1 and CDR2: SGHTA and FQGNSA. The CDR3 contains 15 residues. V gave up 1 base and J gave up 5 bases, with 9 bases separating them. CDR3 region: CASSLGPGDNSPLHF. As DNA, the CDR3 is TGTGCCAGCAGCTTAGGGCCAGGTGATAATTCACCCCTCCACTTT.

The CDR3 sequence: CASSQDIGRGLEAFF. CDR3 nucleotides: TGTGCCAGCAGCCAAGACATAGGCAGGGGGCTGGAAGCTTTCTTT. V and J are TRBV4-2 and TRBJ1-1, with TRBD1 matching 8 bases. There are 15 residues in the CDR3. V lost 0 bases to trimming and J lost 8 bases; unmatched junction nucleotides: 8. The germline CDR1 and CDR2 sequences are LGHNA and YNFKEQ.

This chain connects TRBV11-1 to TRBJ2-7, with 7 bases matching TRBD1. This CDR3 contains 14 residues. V shed 6 bases, J shed 2 bases, and the junction held 7 bases outside the gene matches. Germline CDR1 and CDR2: SGHAT and FQDESV (reference sequence). The CDR3 sequence: CASSPRTGPYEQYF. In DNA form, the CDR3 reads TGTGCCAGCAGTCCGAGGACAGGACCCTACGAGCAGTACTTC.

The J gene is TRBJ1-4, the V gene TRBV6-5, with D possibly TRBD1 on 5 matching bases. V was cut by 6 bases and J by 11 bases, with 13 bases left in between. CDR1 and CDR2 (germline): MNHEY, SVGAGI. CDR3 length: 12 residues. The CDR3 DNA sequence: TGTGCCAGCAGGAACTCAGGGAATAAACTGTTTTTT. Residues: CASRNSGNKLFF.

The chain combines TRBV20-1 with TRBJ2-7; D gene uncertain. There are 12 residues in the CDR3. Trimming removed 7 bases from V and 6 bases from J, with 16 bases in between. Germline V lookup: CDR1 DFQATT, CDR2 SNEGSKA (reference sequence). The CDR3 region has the DNA TGCAGTGTTAATAGGCCCCCGTCCGAGCAGTACTTC. Encoded protein: CSVNRPPSEQYF.

The rearrangement joins TRBV5-1 to TRBJ2-3; 12 nucleotides agree with TRBD2. Germline CDR1 and CDR2: SGHRS and YFSETQ. The CDR3 extends over 17 amino acids. The ends lost 3 bases at V and 4 bases at J; junction bases unmatched: 9. CDR3 sequence reads: CASSSGLAGPAPDTQYF. CDR3 nucleotides: TGCGCCAGCAGCTCGGGACTAGCGGGCCCGGCACCAGATACGCAGTATTTT.

This chain uses TRBV12-3 or TRBV12-4 with TRBJ1-1; D gene uncertain. Trimming removed 1 base at V and 2 bases at J, with 8 bases between. The CDR3 spans 14 residues. The CDR3: CASSLGSANTEAFF. The CDR3 nucleotides are TGTGCCAGCAGTTTAGGGTCAGCTAACACTGAAGCTTTCTTT.

In its sample, this clonotype was seen a few times. V and J are TRBV29-1 and TRBJ2-7; 8 bases align to TRBD1. This CDR3 is 15 amino acids long. Germline assignment: CDR1 SQVTM and CDR2 ANQGSEA. After removal of 1 base from V and 1 base from J, the junction contained 6 bases not matched to a gene. The DNA of the CDR3 is TGCAGCGTTGAAGTTCCCGGGACAGGATCCTACGAGCAGTACTTC. It codes for CSVEVPGTGSYEQYF.

The genes are TRBV5-5 and TRBJ1-1, with D possibly matching TRBD1 (6 bases). Trimming took 2 bases from V and 0 from J, leaving 14 bases between them. CDR3 length: 16 residues. Germline CDR1 and CDR2: SGHKS and YYEKEE (reference sequence). This CDR3 reads CASSLSLRGMNTEAFF. The CDR3 DNA follows: TGTGCCAGCAGCTTAAGTCTCAGGGGTATGAACACTGAAGCTTTCTTT. Variable domain in full (rest from reference TRBV5-5 and TRBJ1-1): DAGVTQSPTHLIKTRGQQVTLRCSPISGHKSVSWYQQVLGQGPQFIFQYYEKEERGRGNFPDRFSARQFPNYSSELNVNALLLGDSALYLCASSLSLRGMNTEAFFGQGTRLTVV.

This clonotype was counted only a few times. This rearrangement joins TRBV10-3 to TRBJ2-7, with 14 bases identical to TRBD2. Losses at the gene ends were 6 bases for V and 2 bases for J; bases not matched to a gene: 3. CDR3 length: 15 residues. Germline CDR1 and CDR2: ENHRY and SYGVKD. CDR3: CAISRLAGGPYEQYF. The CDR3, as DNA: TGTGCCATCAGCAGACTAGCGGGAGGGCCCTACGAGCAGTACTTC.

This clonotype was counted only a few times. The J gene is TRBJ1-2, the V gene TRBV24-1; tentatively, D is TRBD1 (5 bases). V lost 3 bases and J 4 bases, leaving 11 bases between the germline ends. CDR1 and CDR2 (germline): KGHDR, SFDVKD. This CDR3 is built from 14 residues. The CDR3 sequence: CATSDGRDRYGYTF. In nucleotides, the CDR3 is TGTGCCACCAGTGATGGCCGGGACCGCTATGGCTACACCTTC.

About this clonotype: At one end, the junction sequence differs from germline, possibly due to a read error. V gene TRBV5-1 combines with J gene TRBJ2-2; no clear D gene. There are 15 residues in the CDR3. Germline loops: CDR1 SGHRS, CDR2 YFSETQ. The CDR3 DNA is TGCGCCAGCTGCTTGTTGGCCCAGAACACCGGGGAGCTGTTTTTT. Protein product: CASCLLAQNTGELFF.

The chain combines TRBV5-1 with TRBJ2-3, with a tentative D call TRBD1 (6 bases). Trimming pared 0 bases from V and 0 bases from J, leaving 11 bases between. CDR1 is SGHRS, CDR2 YFSETQ, per germline. This CDR3 is built from 16 residues. The CDR3 DNA reads as TGCGCCAGCAGCTTGGATGCAGGGGCTAGCACAGATACGCAGTATTTT. This translates into CASSLDAGASTDTQYF.

This clonotype was recorded many times. The chain links TRBV6-2 or TRBV6-3 to TRBJ2-3, with 10 bases fitting TRBD2. This CDR3 has 17 residues. CDR1 is MNHEY, CDR2 SVGEGT, per germline. The trim removed 2 bases at V and 2 bases at J, leaving 7 bases unmatched. CDR3 sequence: CASSYSSLAGATDTQYF. DNA for the CDR3: TGTGCCAGCAGTTACAGCTCTCTAGCGGGGGCCACAGATACGCAGTATTTT.

The rearrangement joins TRBV20-1 to TRBJ1-2, with 7 bases that match TRBD1. The CDR3 totals 14 residues. CDR1 and CDR2 from the germline V gene are DFQATT and SNEGSKA (reference sequence). The junction had 8 bases not matched to a gene; V was cut back by 3 bases and J by 4 bases. This CDR3 reads CSARLGQATYGYTF. CDR3 coding DNA: TGCAGTGCTAGGTTAGGACAGGCCACCTATGGCTACACCTTC.

The chain is built from TRBV11-2 and TRBJ2-1, with 7 bases lining up with TRBD1. The V gene end was trimmed by 5 bases and the J gene end by 7 bases; junction bases not matched to a gene: 8. The CDR3 spans 14 residues. Per germline, CDR1 SGHAT and CDR2 FQNNGV. The CDR3 loop reads CASSAHTGENEQFF. As DNA, the CDR3 is TGTGCCAGCAGCGCCCATACAGGGGAGAATGAGCAGTTCTTC.

This chain uses TRBV19 with TRBJ1-2; a possible D gene is TRBD1 (6 bases). Germline values: CDR1 LNHDA, CDR2 SQIVND (reference sequence). V was pared by 10 bases and J by 4 bases, with 19 bases between. This CDR3 contains 14 residues. The CDR3, as DNA: TGTGCCACCTCGGGTAGGGCAGGGGTCTATGGCTACACCTTC. Translating gives CATSGRAGVYGYTF.

This clonotype was picked up a small number of times. The chain uses TRBV7-6 and TRBJ2-2, with 8 bases lining up with TRBD2. V shed 5 bases, J shed 1 base, and the junction held 3 bases outside the gene matches. Germline-derived CDR1 and CDR2 are SGHVS and FNYEAQ. This CDR3 contains 15 residues. CDR3 sequence (DNA): TGTGCCAGCAGCAACGCGGGGGGGAACACCGGGGAGCTGTTTTTT. Translated: CASSNAGGNTGELFF. The full variable domain, rest sourced from reference TRBV7-6 and TRBJ2-2, is GAGVSQSPRYKVTKRGQDVALRCDPISGHVSLYWYRQALGQGPEFLTYFNYEAQQDKSGLPNDRFSAERPEGSISTLTIQRTEQRDSAMYRCASSNAGGNTGELFFGEGSRLTVL.

The chain has TRBV12-3 or TRBV12-4 and TRBJ2-3; D call uncertain. The CDR3 extends over 15 amino acids. V lost 5 bases and J 0 bases, leaving 12 bases between the germline ends. The CDR3 spells CASSPHSVSTDTQYF. CDR3 DNA sequence: TGTGCCAGCAGTCCCCATTCAGTTAGCACAGATACGCAGTATTTT.

The V and J genes are TRBV20-1 and TRBJ1-2, with TRBD1 matching 7 bases. The CDR3 is 13 residues long. V was clipped by 5 bases and J by 3 bases; unmatched bases: 6. Germline V gene lookup returns CDR1 DFQATT and CDR2 SNEGSKA (reference sequence). This chain's CDR3 is CSALRDSDYGYTF. The CDR3 DNA reads TGCAGTGCTCTGAGGGACAGCGACTATGGCTACACCTTC.

The chain uses TRBV24-1 and TRBJ2-3; D is perhaps TRBD1 or TRBD2 (6 bases each). The CDR3 has 15 amino acids. The V gene lost 4 bases and the J gene lost 1 base, with 11 bases spanning the gap. Germline values: CDR1 KGHDR, CDR2 SFDVKD. The CDR3 here is CATSEWGAGTDTQYF. The CDR3 bases are TGTGCCACCAGTGAGTGGGGGGCCGGCACAGATACGCAGTATTTT.

This clonotype was found a few times. The chain employs TRBV20-1 and TRBJ2-1; TRBD2 matches 7 bases. This CDR3 spans 13 amino acids. Per the germline V gene, CDR1 is DFQATT and CDR2 is SNEGSKA (reference sequence). The V segment lost 3 bases and the J segment 5 bases; nucleotides outside the gene matches: 4. The CDR3, as DNA: TGCAGTGCTAGCGGGGGACTACACAATGAGCAGTTCTTC. It encodes CSASGGLHNEQFF.

This clonotype was counted a few times. The CDR3 loop reads CASGLGRPRDPRETQYF. The DNA for the CDR3 is TGTGCTAGTGGTTTGGGCCGCCCAAGGGACCCCAGGGAGACCCAGTACTTC. The chain recombines TRBV12-5 with TRBJ2-5; D may be TRBD1 or TRBD2 (5 bases each). This CDR3 contains 17 residues. Trimming stripped 1 base from V and 5 bases from J, with 20 bases between. Germline V gene lookup returns CDR1 LGHNT and CDR2 FRNRAP.

The CDR3 DNA follows: TGTGCCAGCAGCCTAGGACAGGGATTGGGTAATTCACCCCTCCACTTT. Encoded protein: CASSLGQGLGNSPLHF. J is TRBJ1-6 and V is TRBV9; 8 bases are shared with TRBD1. The V segment lost 4 bases and the J segment 6 bases; nucleotides outside the gene matches: 9. Germline V gives CDR1 SGDLS, CDR2 YYNGEE. CDR3 length: 16 amino acids.